The clone carrying this TCR beta chain has at least ten counts. Its antigen is not known. No cell fractionation was done, so the repertoire covers all unsorted peripheral blood T cells. Per the germline V gene, CDR1 is SGHTA and CDR2 is FQGNSA. The CDR3 is 15 residues long. V was pared by 5 bases and J by 2 bases, with 14 bases between. The data belong to a study of HIV-infected patients and healthy controls. The study, taken as a whole, reports: Significantly higher mean Gini indices appeared in HIV-infected repertoires, possibly reflecting oligoclonality. Compared with untreated HIV+ repertoires, healthy controls showed roughly threefold more distinct CDR3s and higher Shannon diversity.

cDNA was made from approximately 500 ng RNA using alpha and beta constant primers. Each of the alpha and beta chains got its own library through chain-specific third strand synthesis with indices. TCRdb itself ran the 5' RACE reads through MiXCR, one entry per CDR3 protein. The data show over 15,000 distinct CDR3 sequences, with roughly 9.1% seen just once and 2.5% to 4% held by the top ten. What was sequenced was blood. The chain recombines TRBV7-2 with TRBJ2-3; TRBD1 or TRBD2 may be the D gene (6 bases each). This clonotype originated in an adult in good health. The CDR3 nucleotides are TGTGCCAGCAGCCTAGGGGGAGGCTACACAGATACGCAGTATTTT. Translated: CASSLGGGYTDTQYF. Drawing the rest from reference TRBV7-2 and TRBJ2-3, the complete variable domain is GAGVSQSPSNKVTEKGKDVELRCDPISGHTALYWYRQSLGQGLEFLIYFQGNSAPDKSGLPSDRFSAERTGGSVSTLTIQRTQQEDSAVYLCASSLGGGYTDTQYFGPGTRLTVL.